This T cell receptor (beta chain) originates from a study of Ad26.COV2.S vaccination and SARS-CoV-2 variants (dated by TCRdb to the early 2020s). Broadly, across the study: Donors in the vaccine arm were drawn from COV1001, a phase I-IIa trial of Ad26.COV2.S in healthy adults that was multicentre, randomized, double-blind and placebo-controlled. Dosing of Ad26.COV2.S was intramuscular, at either 5x10^10 or 1x10^11 viral particles, delivered as one shot or as two shots spaced 56 days apart. Investigators remained blinded to trial group allocation during experiments and outcome assessment. The TCR-sequenced set comprised around 30 samples: approximately 20 Ad26.COV2.S vaccine recipients, 5 placebo recipients and 8 SARS-CoV-2 convalescent individuals. TCRbeta repertoire sequencing was used to assess the specificity and breadth of SARS-CoV-2-reactive T cell receptors after Ad26.COV2.S vaccination. Trial participants were randomized into five groups of five, in which low-dose or high-dose Ad26.COV2.S was given once or twice, or placebo was given on both occasions. General conclusions and limits of the study: Higher spike-specific TCR breadth was observed in Ad26.COV2.S recipients than in placebo recipients (P = 0.0014). The authors noted that total T cell responses may have been underestimated by the TCR breadth and depth analyses. Non-spike TCR breadth was comparable between vaccine and placebo recipients, consistent with the vaccine containing only spike. The study lacked the statistical power to compare responses across vaccine doses or regimens. After vaccination, substantial breadth of spike-specific CD8+ and CD4+ T cell responses was reported.

The immunoSEQ Assay was used to sequence TCRbeta CDR3 regions. After extraction, genomic DNA underwent amplification by bias-controlled multiplex PCR, followed by high-throughput sequencing. The original methods were these. Collapsing and filtering of sequences were performed to quantify the absolute abundance of each unique TCRbeta CDR3 region. T cell fraction was estimated by normalizing TCRbeta template counts to usable DNA, which was measured by amplifying reference genes present in all nucleated cells. Repertoire TCRs were annotated as SARS-CoV-2-specific by exact matching of V gene, CDR3 amino acid sequence and J gene to a known reactive TCR set. The reference SARS-CoV-2 TCR set was obtained from MIRA and was filtered for enrichment in COVID-19-positive ImmuneCODE repertoires, whereby public or cross-reactive TCRs were removed. Drawing on the MIRA antigens, annotated TCRs were analysed further at the level of specific ORF or position within ORF. Depth was the summed frequency of annotated unique rearrangements, while breadth was defined as annotated unique rearrangements over total unique productive rearrangements. Two-sided Wilcoxon rank-sum tests were applied when comparing TCR breadth between groups. In TCRdb, the immuneACCESS table is reduced to in-frame sequences with V and J assigned. These tables do not hold every clone; where another copy was compared, an unresolved V gene accounts for under half, and the others remain unexplained. The V and J calls and the clone size are those of that table, but D and trimming were determined from the DNA. Present in this sample are around 450,000 clones, more than 75% of which were seen just once. Around 3.6% of the sample is in the top ten clones.

At the junction V is shortened by 0 bases and J by 5 bases, with 10 bases in between. CDR1 is given as LGHNA and CDR2 as YSLEER, both from the germline V gene. Counted from cysteine to phenylalanine, this CDR3 has 14 amino acids. Of the read, only the CDR3 DNA is kept; its 42 bases are in frame from base 1. The treatment or condition label here, explained by the study, means: about 20 received Ad26.COV2.S at low or high dose, single or two shots; a few received placebo; per-sample allocation not given. For vaccine and placebo recipients, the sequenced repertoires came from samples collected on day 63 after the first injection. Cohort 1b enrolled around 24 adults aged 18-55 years at a single site in Boston, USA, between 29 July and 7 August 2020. Ad26.COV2.S was a replication-incompetent adenovirus type 26 vector expressing a prefusion-stabilized SARS-CoV-2 spike protein from the original Wuhan strain.

Comments on this clone: The target of this receptor is not known. No much larger clonotype is one base removed from it; base qualities were not supplied.

The V and J segments used are TRBV4-3 and TRBJ1-2; no D gene call is confident. The TCR comes from a person between 18 and 60 years old who received the Ad26.COV2.S COVID-19 vaccine or a placebo. The source material was peripheral blood, sampled in a trial of Ad26.COV2.S vaccine versus placebo. The CDR3 is CASSQELGSYGYTF. In nucleotide form, the sequence is TGCGCCAGCAGCCAAGAACTGGGAAGTTATGGCTACACCTTC.